This T cell receptor (beta chain) was documented in a study of shared clonotypes between healthy human individuals. Findings and limits, study-wide: Shared clonotypes across all four donors exceeded non-shared ones in generation probability.

The germline gives CDR1 SEHNR, CDR2 FQNEAQ (reference sequence). V was clipped by 8 bases and J by 4 bases, with 11 bases between them. The CDR3 has 13 residues. Selected positively for CCR7 and CD45RO-negative, naive CD8 cells excluded terminally differentiated effector memory CD45RA+ cells. Authors' data handling: As immunoSEQ supplied junction-only sequences (without quality scores), filtering differed. The protocol was immunoSEQ multiplex PCR, while the TCRdb copy is restricted to in-frame clones and leaves out a portion. Clone size and the V and J calls come from that table; the DNA yielded D and trimming. The repertoire includes roughly 590,000 clones, nearly 97% of them detected once, and around 0.097% sits in the top ten. Concerning this clone itself: Its target is unknown.

The sample comprised naive CD8+ T cells sorted from blood. The origin of this receptor is a woman in her twenties or thirties in good health. V and J are TRBV7-9 and TRBJ1-4; D unclear. CDR3 loop: CASGLILNEKLFF. The CDR3 region has the DNA TGTGCCAGCGGTCTTATCCTTAATGAAAAACTGTTTTTT.